The 14 T cell receptor beta chains in this list originate from one sample, sequenced in a study of T cell responses to AZD1222 COVID-19 vaccine. Sequencing was performed with immunoSEQ multiplex PCR; in TCRdb, only in-frame clones are kept and a portion is missing. This sample has approximately 60,000 clones, with about 79% found just once. The source material was peripheral blood, sampled on day 0 of AZD1222 vaccination. The receptors come from an adult in good health.

The table lists this clone with a few counts. The chain carries TRBV5-4 and TRBJ1-1; D not certain. Germline V gene lookup returns CDR1 SGHNT and CDR2 YYREEE (reference sequence). V was trimmed by 2 bases and J by 5 bases, leaving 10 bases between them. The CDR3 contains 13 residues. The CDR3 here is CASSLKGGTEAFF. CDR3 DNA sequence: TGTGCCAGCAGCTTAAAGGGAGGGACTGAAGCTTTCTTT.

This clone appeared once. This chain uses TRBV5-1 with TRBJ1-2; no clear D. The CDR3 extends over 14 amino acids. From germline, CDR1 is SGHRS and CDR2 YFSETQ. V was shortened by 0 bases and J by 4 bases, with 10 bases between the two germline ends. In DNA form, the CDR3 reads TGCGCCAGCAGCTTGGAGCCGGGTGGCTATGGCTACACCTTC. Encoded protein: CASSLEPGGYGYTF. The entire variable domain, with the rest obtained from reference TRBV5-1 and TRBJ1-2, is as follows: KAGVTQTPRYLIKTRGQQVTLSCSPISGHRSVSWYQQTPGQGLQFLFEYFSETQRNKGNFPGRFSGRQFSNSRSEMNVSTLELGDSALYLCASSLEPGGYGYTFGSGTRLTVV.

This clone has only a few counts. The CDR3 here is CASYFLGTGNNEQFF. The CDR3 nucleotides read TGTGCCAGCTACTTCCTAGGGACAGGGAACAATGAGCAGTTCTTC. This rearrangement joins TRBV6-5 to TRBJ2-1; TRBD1 agrees at 9 bases. With 8 bases clipped from V and 5 bases from J, the junction kept 10 bases outside the gene matches. The CDR3 totals 15 residues. The germline CDR1 and CDR2 sequences are MNHEY and SVGAGI.

The genes are TRBV28 and TRBJ2-7; perhaps TRBD1 as D (6 bases). Germline CDR1 MDHEN, CDR2 SYDVKM. Trimming removed 4 bases from V and 3 bases from J, with 16 bases in between. This CDR3 region has 15 residues. Here the CDR3 DNA reads TGTGCCAGCAGTTCGACAGGCCGGAGCTTCTACGAGCAGTACGTC. Its protein product is CASSSTGRSFYEQYV.

V usage is TRBV9 and J usage is TRBJ2-1; 12 bases match TRBD2. The V and J ends lost 3 bases and 10 bases, in that order; junction bases with no gene match: 8. The CDR3 has 15 residues. The V gene's germline CDR1 is SGDLS and CDR2 YYNGEE. The CDR3 DNA reads TGTGCCAGCAGCGAGAGGACTAGCGGGATCCGAGAGCAGTTCTTC. The encoded protein is CASSERTSGIREQFF.

About this clone itself: Other DNA sequences in the same sample also yield this CDR3. The rearrangement uses TRBV9 and TRBJ2-5, with no clear D. Trimming stripped 0 bases from V and 0 bases from J, with 6 bases between. The CDR3 has 14 amino acids. Germline lookup yields CDR1 SGDLS and CDR2 YYNGEE. CDR3 DNA sequence: TGTGCCAGCAGCGTAGAAATGTACCAAGAGACCCAGTACTTC. Translating gives CASSVEMYQETQYF.

This clone was found once. The chain recombines TRBV2 with TRBJ1-3, with 10 bases identical to TRBD1. V shed 2 bases, J shed 7 bases, and the junction held 5 bases outside the gene matches. The CDR3 length is 15 residues. Germline V gene lookup returns CDR1 SNHLY and CDR2 FYNNEI. The CDR3 region is CASSEKGQGLNTIYF. In DNA, the CDR3 is TGTGCCAGCAGTGAAAAGGGACAGGGGTTGAACACCATATATTTT.

The chain links TRBV12-3 or TRBV12-4 to TRBJ2-5; a weak D match, TRBD2 (6 bases). Deletions cut 6 bases from V and 2 bases from J, with 10 bases between. The CDR3 has 13 amino acids. The CDR3 loop is CASRRDSQETQYF. As DNA, the CDR3 is TGTGCCAGCAGGCGGGACTCTCAAGAGACCCAGTACTTC.

The V gene is TRBV5-1, the J gene TRBJ1-1; D possibly corresponds to TRBD1 (5 bases). Germline CDR1 reads SGHRS; CDR2 reads YFSETQ. The CDR3 runs 13 residues. Deletions cut 2 bases from V and 1 base from J, with 6 bases between. CDR3 DNA sequence: TGCGCCAGCAGCTTAAGGGGGAACACTGAAGCTTTCTTT. Translating it yields CASSLRGNTEAFF.

This sequence joins TRBV18 and TRBJ2-7; TRBD2 agrees at 11 bases. Trimming removed 4 bases from V and 0 bases from J; junction bases left unmatched: 8. Germline CDR1 reads KGHSH; CDR2 reads LQKENI. The CDR3 totals 17 residues. CDR3 coding DNA: TGTGCCAGCTCACAGGGACTAGCGGACCGGAGCTCCTACGAGCAGTACGTC. As protein: CASSQGLADRSSYEQYV.

The chain has TRBV28 and TRBJ2-1, with 9 bases aligning to TRBD2. CDR3 length equals 15 residues. V shed 5 bases, J shed 2 bases, and the junction held 4 bases outside the gene matches. CDR1 is MDHEN and CDR2 is SYDVKM in the germline V gene. The CDR3 reads CASSPSSGAYNEQFF. The CDR3 coding sequence is TGTGCCAGCAGTCCCTCTAGCGGGGCCTACAATGAGCAGTTCTTC.

The chain employs TRBV5-1 and TRBJ2-6, with D perhaps being TRBD1 or TRBD2 (5 bases each). The CDR3 is 20 residues long. Germline V CDR1 and CDR2: SGHRS, YFSETQ. The V end lost 4 bases, the J end lost 1 base, and 24 bases lay between the germline ends. The CDR3 reads CASSSLFQGAKSSGANVLTF. CDR3 sequence (DNA): TGCGCCAGCAGCAGCCTTTTTCAGGGAGCCAAATCTTCTGGGGCCAACGTCCTGACTTTC.

This clone came up once. The rearrangement links TRBV12-3 or TRBV12-4 to TRBJ2-2, with a weak D call TRBD2 (5 bases). Trimming took off 3 bases at V and 8 bases at J, with 7 bases between the two ends. This CDR3 is built from 12 residues. The CDR3 region is CASSFTGGELFF. CDR3 sequence (DNA): TGTGCCAGCAGTTTTACGGGGGGGGAGCTGTTTTTT.

This clone was seen more than once but under ten times. Other DNA variants within this sample encode the same CDR3. V usage is TRBV4-1 and J usage is TRBJ2-7; D remains unclear. Germline V lookup: CDR1 MGHRA, CDR2 YSYEKL. V lost 4 bases and J 3 bases, leaving 13 bases between the germline ends. This CDR3 comprises 14 residues. CDR3 residues: CASSLGPRNYEQYF. In DNA form, the CDR3 reads TGCGCCAGCAGCCTCGGACCCCGGAACTACGAGCAGTACTTC.